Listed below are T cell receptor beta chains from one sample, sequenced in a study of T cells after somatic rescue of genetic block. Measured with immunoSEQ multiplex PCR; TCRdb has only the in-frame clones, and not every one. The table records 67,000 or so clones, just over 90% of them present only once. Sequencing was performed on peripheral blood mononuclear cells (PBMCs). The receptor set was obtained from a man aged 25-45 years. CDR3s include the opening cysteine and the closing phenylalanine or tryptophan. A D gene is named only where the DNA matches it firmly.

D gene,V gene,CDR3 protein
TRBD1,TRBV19,CASSIVGGDEQFF
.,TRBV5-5,CASSLEGSGEETQYF
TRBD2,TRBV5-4,CASSAGTSRTGELFF
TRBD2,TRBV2,CASRTSSLPGNEQFF
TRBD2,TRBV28,CASLRPGGETQYF
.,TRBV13,CASSPRGWGEFNTGELFF
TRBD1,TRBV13,CASSLGTGVNSPLHF
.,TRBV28,CASSLGENSGANVLTF
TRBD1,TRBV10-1,CASSDGQGGNNEQFF
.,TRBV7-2,CASSRPGSGANVLTF
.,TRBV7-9,CASSPKTRLNEKLFF
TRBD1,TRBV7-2,CASSLSPGGSGELFF
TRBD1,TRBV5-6,CASSGRDSHTEAFF
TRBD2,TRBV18,CASSKGASGANTGELFF
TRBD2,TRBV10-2,CASSGGGAGEETQYF
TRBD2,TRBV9,CASSRRRTSGSGETQYF
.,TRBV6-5,CASSYGGTAEQETQYF
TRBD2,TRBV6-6,CASSQSTSGSYNEQFF
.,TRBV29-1,CSVDGTSYGYTF
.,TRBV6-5,CASRLDRSFDEQYF
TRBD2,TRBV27,CASAGLAGERSYNEQFF
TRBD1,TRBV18,CASSPWTGRASNTEAFF
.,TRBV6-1,CASSEQEAKNIQYF
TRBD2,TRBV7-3,CASTSGGEQFF
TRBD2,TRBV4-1,CASSPRTSGGMTNTGELFF
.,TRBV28,CASSFPTGTSYEQYF
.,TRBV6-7,CASSYSGRSSYNEQFF
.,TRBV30,CAWGDTGLGSPLHF
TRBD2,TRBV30,CAWLAGVTDTQYF
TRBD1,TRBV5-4,CASSFRTGGSYEQYF
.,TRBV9,CASSVPGTDTQYF
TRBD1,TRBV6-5,CASSYRQGANGYTF
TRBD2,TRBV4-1,CASGTSGGTDTQYF
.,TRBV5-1,CASSATGTQISGQFF
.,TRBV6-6,CASSYGGYDEQFF
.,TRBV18,CASSPEKYTDTQYF
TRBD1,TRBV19,CASSIGARGPDTQYF